The rows below give T cell receptor beta chains drawn from one sample of a study of T cell repertoires in cytomegalovirus infection. MiXCR, run by TCRdb on the reads, gives a single entry per CDR3 protein. The table records hundreds of thousands of distinct CDR3 sequences, 30% to 35% of them present only once. Antigens for these TCRs are unknown. Material: cultured PBMCs, obtained from culture after CMV antigen stimulation. These receptor sequences come from a human donor in good health (CMV status not recorded). Some clones in this sample may be carry-over from other donors' samples. CDR3s include the opening cysteine and the closing phenylalanine or tryptophan. D genes are given only for firm matches. Rows give clone size only sometimes, using once, few, many, or a class for an expanded clone.

TRBV6-6	few	NA	TRBJ2-1	TGTGCCAGCAGTTACAGGATAGATTCTGGTGAGCAGTTCTTC	CASSYRIDSGEQFF
TRBV5-4	NA	NA	TRBJ1-1	TGTGCCAGCAGCTACTTGGGGACGACCCCTCACACTGAAGCTTTCTTT	CASSYLGTTPHTEAFF
TRBV7-2	many	NA	TRBJ1-2	TGTGCCAGCAGCTCCCCGGGGGGAGGGGTGATTCGTGGCTACACCTTC	CASSSPGGGVIRGYTF
TRBV7-9	many	NA	TRBJ2-7	TGTGCCAGCTCTCGGGGAAGCTCCTACGAGCAGTACTTC	CASSRGSSYEQYF
TRBV4-1	NA	TRBD2	TRBJ2-7	TGCGCCAGCAGCCAAGCCCCTGGGACTACCCTCTACGAGCAGTACTTC	CASSQAPGTTLYEQYF
TRBV14	few	NA	TRBJ2-1	TGTGCCAGCAGCCAAGCGGCGCCCCATTTGGGGAATGAGCAGTTCTTC	CASSQAAPHLGNEQFF
TRBV6-5	few	NA	TRBJ1-4	TGTGCCAGCAGCGCCTTCGGCTCGTTATCGGAAAAACTGTTTTTT	CASSAFGSLSEKLFF
TRBV7-9	NA	NA	TRBJ1-1	TGTGCCAGCAATCCTCCTACAGGGTCGCTCACTGAAGCTTTCTTT	CASNPPTGSLTEAFF
TRBV7-9	NA	NA	TRBJ1-5	TGTGCCAGCAGCTCAGGTGGATACAATCAGCCCCAGCATTTT	CASSSGGYNQPQHF
TRBV6-1	NA	TRBD2	TRBJ2-7	TGTGCCAGCAGGAAGCAAGGGGGAGGACTAGCCACCTACGAGCAGTACTTC	CASRKQGGGLATYEQYF
TRBV28	NA	NA	TRBJ2-5	TGTGCCAGCAGCCACAAGATGTCAGAGACCCAGTACTTC	CASSHKMSETQYF
TRBV9	NA	NA	TRBJ2-1	TGTGCCAGCAGCGTAGACGGGCCCGGATATGAGCAGTTCTTC	CASSVDGPGYEQFF
TRBV6-6	NA	TRBD1	TRBJ1-4	TGTGCCAGCAGTTCCAGGACAGGGGACGAAAAACTGTTTTTT	CASSSRTGDEKLFF
TRBV4-1	few	NA	TRBJ2-4	TGCGCCAGCAGCCAAGATCTGGGTGGGCCCAACATTCAGTACTTC	CASSQDLGGPNIQYF
TRBV11-2	NA	NA	TRBJ1-3	TGTGCCAGCCTTAGAGGAAACACCATATATTTT	CASLRGNTIYF
TRBV11-2	few	NA	TRBJ2-2	TGTGCCACCCACCGTACGGCGACGAACACCGGGGAGCTGTTTTTT	CATHRTATNTGELFF
TRBV7-8	few	TRBD2	TRBJ2-7	TGTGCCAGCAGCTTAGGAACTAGCGGTCAGAGACACTCCTACGAGCAGTACTTC	CASSLGTSGQRHSYEQYF
TRBV5-1	NA	NA	TRBJ2-1	TGCGCCAGCAGCTTGGCCGGGGTCCGCCGCAATGAGCAGTTCTTC	CASSLAGVRRNEQFF
TRBV7-2	many	NA	TRBJ1-4	TGTGCCAGCAGCGCTAGGGTACAGGAAAATGAAAAACTGTTTTTT	CASSARVQENEKLFF
TRBV2	NA	TRBD2	TRBJ2-7	TGTGCCAGCACCGGGGGGTACTCCTACGAGCAGTACTTC	CASTGGYSYEQYF
TRBV6-2/TRBV6-3	few	NA	TRBJ1-2	TGTGCCAGCAGCTCATTTCCCGAATTTGGAGTAGCTAACTATGGCTACACCTTC	CASSSFPEFGVANYGYTF
TRBV19	NA	NA	TRBJ1-2	TGTGCCAGTAAGACGGACACTTTCTATGGCTACACCTTC	CASKTDTFYGYTF
TRBV7-9	NA	TRBD1	TRBJ1-2	TGTGCCAGCACCGTAGCGGGACAGCAATATGGCTACACCTTC	CASTVAGQQYGYTF
TRBV7-2	NA	TRBD1	TRBJ1-4	TGTGCCAGCAGCTTAAGTGGCTCGGGGACAGGGGGCTTGCTGTTTTTT	CASSLSGSGTGGLLFF
TRBV15	NA	NA	TRBJ1-5	TGTGCCACCAGCAGAGCCCGGTACATAGGTGATCAGCCCCAGCATTTT	CATSRARYIGDQPQHF
TRBV7-9	few	TRBD1	TRBJ2-3	TGTGCCAGCAGCTACGGGACAGGGATCGCAGATACGCAGTATTTT	CASSYGTGIADTQYF
TRBV7-6	NA	NA	TRBJ2-1	TGTGCCAGCAGCCCCCCGTTCAGGTTCGGGTCTGATGAGCAGTTCTTC	CASSPPFRFGSDEQFF
TRBV20-1	NA	NA	TRBJ2-3	TGCAGTGCGGAGAGGTCCACAGATACGCAGTATTTT	CSAERSTDTQYF
TRBV5-3	once	NA	TRBJ1-5	TGTGCCAGCAGCCTACATCGTACGGGGGCGAGCAATCAGCCCCAGCATTTT	CASSLHRTGASNQPQHF
TRBV10-3	few	NA	TRBJ2-7	TGTGCCATCAGTGCGGGGCCGATGAACGAGCAGTACTTC	CAISAGPMNEQYF
TRBV12-5	NA	TRBD1	TRBJ1-1	TGTGCTAGTGGATTGACAGGGTCTGAAGCTTTCTTT	CASGLTGSEAFF
TRBV19	NA	NA	TRBJ1-5	TGTGCCAGTAGTATGACAGGAAGCCCGCCCCAGCATTTT	CASSMTGSPPQHF
TRBV29-1	NA	NA	TRBJ1-1	TGCAGCGTTGTTGGGCAGATGAACACTGAAGCTTTCTTT	CSVVGQMNTEAFF
TRBV7-2	many	NA	TRBJ1-6	TGTGCCAGCAGCCAGGGACGGAATTCACCCCTCCACTTT	CASSQGRNSPLHF
TRBV27	few	NA	TRBJ1-6	TGTGCCGTTGGTACAGGGCGAAATTCACCCCTCCACTTT	CAVGTGRNSPLHF
TRBV19	NA	TRBD2	TRBJ2-1	TGTGCCAGAAAGGGGGGGACTAGCGGGCGATGGGGCTACAATGAGCAGTTCTTC	CARKGGTSGRWGYNEQFF
TRBV19	few	NA	TRBJ2-7	TGTGCCAGTAGTCCGCGGACAGTGGGCCACTACGAGCAGTACTTC	CASSPRTVGHYEQYF
TRBV12-3/TRBV12-4	few	NA	TRBJ2-4	TGTGCCAGCAGTTTTGGCCAGAAAAACATTCAGTACTTC	CASSFGQKNIQYF
TRBV12-3/TRBV12-4	NA	NA	TRBJ1-1	TGTGCCAGCAGTTTAAGGGAGCTGTCAAAAGCTTTCTTT	CASSLRELSKAFF
TRBV6-6	few	TRBD2	TRBJ2-7	TGTGCCAGCAGGCGGGGACTAGCGGGACACTCCTACGAGCAGTACTTC	CASRRGLAGHSYEQYF
TRBV7-2	NA	NA	TRBJ1-5	TGTGCCAGCTCCGAAAAGGGACTCGGGCAGCCCCAGCATTTT	CASSEKGLGQPQHF
TRBV7-8	few	NA	TRBJ1-1	TGTGCCAGCAGCTATGGGTGGGGCACTGAAGCTTTCTTT	CASSYGWGTEAFF
TRBV7-2	many	NA	TRBJ2-7	TGTGCCAGCAGCGCCGTAGTAGGGAGCTCCTACGAGCAGTACTTC	CASSAVVGSSYEQYF
TRBV7-2	many	NA	TRBJ1-4	TGTGCCAGCAGCTTTAAGGGAGGGGATGAAAAACTGTTTTTT	CASSFKGGDEKLFF
TRBV7-9	NA	TRBD1	TRBJ2-7	TGTGCCAGCAGCCTATGGGACAGGGGCACCTACGAGCAGTACTTC	CASSLWDRGTYEQYF
TRBV2	NA	NA	TRBJ2-5	TGTGCCGGGGGTTTCCAAGAGACCCAGTACTTC	CAGGFQETQYF
TRBV2	NA	NA	TRBJ1-1	TGTGCCAGCAGGCCCGAGGCCCGAGGGGCTGAAGCTTTCTTT	CASRPEARGAEAFF
TRBV11-2	NA	TRBD2	TRBJ2-2	TGTGCCAGCAGCTTAGGAGGGCTAGCGGGAAGGTTTTGGACCGGGGAGCTGTTTTTT	CASSLGGLAGRFWTGELFF
TRBV19	once	TRBD2	TRBJ2-1	TGTGCCAGTAAGAAGGTAGCGGGGAGGGATGAGCAGTTCTTC	CASKKVAGRDEQFF
TRBV12-3/TRBV12-4	few	TRBD1	TRBJ2-7	TGTGCCAGCTTTGCGGACAGGGAACACGAGCAGTACTTC	CASFADREHEQYF
TRBV7-2	many	TRBD2	TRBJ2-2	TGTGCCAGCAGCCCAGGGACTAGCTCCGGGGAGCTGTTTTTT	CASSPGTSSGELFF
TRBV7-8	many	NA	TRBJ1-5	TGTGCCAGCAGCTTCGAGCGGATCCCTAATCAGCCCCAGCATTTT	CASSFERIPNQPQHF
TRBV4-3	once	TRBD2	TRBJ2-7	TGCGCCAGCAGCCAAGATAGGGCGCTAGCGGGAGTGAGTGAGCAGTACTTC	CASSQDRALAGVSEQYF